This T cell receptor (beta chain) was identified in a study of T-cell memory formation after mild COVID-19. General study points: While clones contracting from day 15 to 85 were balanced between CD4 and CD8, later expanders leaned CD4+. Cross-reactive memory apparently joined, as some responding clones appeared in pre-infection memory.

TCRdb itself ran the 5' RACE reads through MiXCR, one entry per CDR3 protein. The table lists some 13,000 distinct CDR3 sequences, around 11% of them singletons, with 49% in the top ten. There are many counts of this clonotype. The target antigen is unknown. The receptor was derived from an adult woman who had mild COVID-19 (a few samples of this study predate the infection). Cell type and time point are not known. Sequencing was carried out using PBMCs or a T cell subset sorted from them (not recorded which).

CDR3 residues: CATSDQRQPPGTQHF. DNA of the CDR3: TGTGCCACCAGTGATCAACGACAGCCCCCGGGGACCCAGCATTTT. The genes are TRBV24-1 and TRBJ1-5, with D perhaps TRBD1 (5 bases). The CDR3 covers 15 residues. Germline V gene data show CDR1 as KGHDR and CDR2 as SFDVKD. The V end was cut by 3 bases, the J end by 11 bases, with 19 bases between.